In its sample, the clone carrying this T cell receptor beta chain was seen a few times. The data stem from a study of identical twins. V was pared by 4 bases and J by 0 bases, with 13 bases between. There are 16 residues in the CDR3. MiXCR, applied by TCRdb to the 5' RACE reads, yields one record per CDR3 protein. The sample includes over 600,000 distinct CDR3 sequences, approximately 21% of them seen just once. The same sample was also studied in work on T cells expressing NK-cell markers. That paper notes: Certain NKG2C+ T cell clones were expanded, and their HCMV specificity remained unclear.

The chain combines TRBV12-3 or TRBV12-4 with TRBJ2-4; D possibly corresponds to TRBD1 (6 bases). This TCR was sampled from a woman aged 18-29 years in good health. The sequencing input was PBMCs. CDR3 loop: CASSSPGHVAKNIQYF. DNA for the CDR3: TGTGCCAGCAGTTCCCCGGGACACGTAGCCAAAAACATTCAGTACTTC.